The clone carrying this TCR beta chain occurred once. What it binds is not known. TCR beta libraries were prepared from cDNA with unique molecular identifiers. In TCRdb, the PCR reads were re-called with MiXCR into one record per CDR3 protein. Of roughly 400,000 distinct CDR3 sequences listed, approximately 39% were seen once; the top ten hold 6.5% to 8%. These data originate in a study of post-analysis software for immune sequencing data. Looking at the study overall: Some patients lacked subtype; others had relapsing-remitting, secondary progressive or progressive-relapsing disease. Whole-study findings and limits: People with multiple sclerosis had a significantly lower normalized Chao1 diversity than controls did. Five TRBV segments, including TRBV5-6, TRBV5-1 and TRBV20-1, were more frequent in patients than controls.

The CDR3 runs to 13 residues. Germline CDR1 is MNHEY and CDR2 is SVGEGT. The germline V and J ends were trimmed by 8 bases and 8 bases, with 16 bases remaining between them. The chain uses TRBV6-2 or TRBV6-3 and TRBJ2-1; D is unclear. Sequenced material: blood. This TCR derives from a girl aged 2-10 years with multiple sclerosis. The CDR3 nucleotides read TGTGCCAGCGGGTTAAATCCTTTTTATGAGCAGTTCTTC. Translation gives CASGLNPFYEQFF.